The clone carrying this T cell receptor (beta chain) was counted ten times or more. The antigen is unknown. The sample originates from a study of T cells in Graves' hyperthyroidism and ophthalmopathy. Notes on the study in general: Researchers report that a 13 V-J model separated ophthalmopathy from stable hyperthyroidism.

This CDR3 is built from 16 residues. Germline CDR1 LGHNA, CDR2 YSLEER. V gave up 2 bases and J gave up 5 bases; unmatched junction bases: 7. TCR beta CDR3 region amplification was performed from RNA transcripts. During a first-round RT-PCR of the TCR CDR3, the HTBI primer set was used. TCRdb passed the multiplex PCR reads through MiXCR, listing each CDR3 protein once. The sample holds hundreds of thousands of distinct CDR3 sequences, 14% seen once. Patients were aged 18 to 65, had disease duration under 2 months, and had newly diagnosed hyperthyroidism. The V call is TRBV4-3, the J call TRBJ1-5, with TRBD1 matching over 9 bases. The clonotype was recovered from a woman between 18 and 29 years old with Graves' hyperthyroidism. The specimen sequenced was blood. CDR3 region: CASSQTAWTGDQPQHF. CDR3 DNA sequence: TGCGCCAGCAGCCAAACAGCCTGGACAGGGGATCAGCCCCAGCATTTT.